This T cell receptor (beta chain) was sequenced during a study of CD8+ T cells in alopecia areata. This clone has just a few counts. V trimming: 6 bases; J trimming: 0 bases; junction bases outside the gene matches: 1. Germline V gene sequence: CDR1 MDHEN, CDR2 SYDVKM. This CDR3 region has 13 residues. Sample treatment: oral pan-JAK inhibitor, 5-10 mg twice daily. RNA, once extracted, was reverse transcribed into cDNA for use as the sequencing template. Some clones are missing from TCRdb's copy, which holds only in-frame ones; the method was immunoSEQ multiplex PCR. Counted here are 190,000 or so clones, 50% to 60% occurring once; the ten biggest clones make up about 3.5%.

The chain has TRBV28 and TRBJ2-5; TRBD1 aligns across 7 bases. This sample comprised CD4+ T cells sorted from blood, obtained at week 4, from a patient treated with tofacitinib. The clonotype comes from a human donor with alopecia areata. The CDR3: CASRGTDQETQYF. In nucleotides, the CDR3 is TGTGCCAGCAGGGGGACAGACCAAGAGACCCAGTACTTC.